This T cell receptor beta chain is from a study of human T cells and chemical hapten exposure. TCRdb recomputed calls from the RACE reads with MiXCR, one row per CDR3 protein. Among 360,000 or so distinct CDR3 sequences listed, just under 6.5% were seen once. Trimming removed 6 bases from V and 3 bases from J; junction bases left unmatched: 12. Germline-derived CDR1 and CDR2 are DFQATT and SNEGSKA (reference sequence). The CDR3 has 17 residues. Time point here: patch test 2, 6 weeks after DPC sensitization. Treatment noted: therapeutic diphenylcyclopropenone sensitization with weekly scalp DPC. Here the sequenced sample was whole blood, taken in connection with sensitization to the hapten diphenylcyclopropenone (DPC). This chain uses TRBV20-1 with TRBJ2-3; 13 nucleotides agree with TRBD2. The receptor was isolated from a woman aged 18-29 years with alopecia areata. Some clones in this sample may be carry-over from other donors' samples. CDR3 sequence: CSAAATSGGAGTDTQYF. Written as DNA, the CDR3 is TGCAGTGCCGCCGCTACTAGCGGGGGGGCGGGGACAGATACGCAGTATTTT.